The present entry profiles one T cell receptor (beta chain) with its context. This specimen comes from a study of blood T cell repertoires in COVID-19. Turning to the study itself: Samples taken during acute and convalescent COVID-19 were collected in the United States, Italy and Spain. T cells, B-cell-depleted T cells, or PBMCs provided the cDNA or gDNA that served as material.

The authors' processing: Scientists estimated how many nucleated cells there were by amplifying reference gene primers. The protocol was immunoSEQ multiplex PCR, while the TCRdb copy is restricted to in-frame clones and leaves out a portion. V and J calls and clone size are copied from that table; D and trimming were computed from the DNA. Seen here are about 73,000 clones, nearly 90% observed once, and the top ten hold roughly 9.6%. Deletions cut 7 bases from V and 7 bases from J, with 17 bases between. Germline V gives CDR1 SNHLY, CDR2 FYNNEI. CDR3 size: 14 residues. The clonotype originates from a man older than 75 with acute or convalescent COVID-19. The chain recombines TRBV2 with TRBJ2-1; tentatively, D is TRBD2 (5 bases). The specimen was peripheral blood. CDR3 sequence reads: CASIERVGWNEQFF. The CDR3 DNA is TGTGCCAGCATAGAGAGGGTCGGGTGGAATGAGCAGTTCTTC. Based on the CDR3 plus reference TRBV2 and TRBJ2-1, the full variable domain is EPEVTQTPSHQVTQMGQEVILRCVPISNHLYFYWYRQILGQKVEFLVSFYNNEISEKSEIFDDQFSVERPDGSNFTLKIRSTKLEDSAMYFCASIERVGWNEQFFGPGTRLTVL.